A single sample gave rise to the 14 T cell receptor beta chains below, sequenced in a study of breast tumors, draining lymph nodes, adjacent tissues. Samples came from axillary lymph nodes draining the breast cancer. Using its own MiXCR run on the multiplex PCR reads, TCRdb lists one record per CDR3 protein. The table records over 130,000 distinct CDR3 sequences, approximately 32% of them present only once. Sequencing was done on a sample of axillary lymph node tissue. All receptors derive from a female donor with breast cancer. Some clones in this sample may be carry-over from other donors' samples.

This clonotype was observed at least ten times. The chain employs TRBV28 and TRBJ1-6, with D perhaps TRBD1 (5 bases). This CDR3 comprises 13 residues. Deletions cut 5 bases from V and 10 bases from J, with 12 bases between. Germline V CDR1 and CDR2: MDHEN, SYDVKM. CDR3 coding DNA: TGTGCCAGCAGTCTCAGGGTCGGGTCACCCCTCCACTTT. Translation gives CASSLRVGSPLHF.

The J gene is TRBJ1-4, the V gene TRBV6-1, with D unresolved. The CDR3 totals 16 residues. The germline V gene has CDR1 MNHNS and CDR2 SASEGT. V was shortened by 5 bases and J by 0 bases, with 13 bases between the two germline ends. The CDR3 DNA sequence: TGTGCCAGCAGTCAGGCCCGGGCCGCAACTAATGAAAAACTGTTTTTT. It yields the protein CASSQARAATNEKLFF.

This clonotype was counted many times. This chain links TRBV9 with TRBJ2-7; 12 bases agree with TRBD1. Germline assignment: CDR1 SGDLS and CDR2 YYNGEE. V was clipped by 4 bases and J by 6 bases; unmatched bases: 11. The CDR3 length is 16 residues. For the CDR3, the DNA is TGTGCCAGCAGCCCGCCCGGGACAGGGGGCTCGGGCGAGCAGTACTTC. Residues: CASSPPGTGGSGEQYF.

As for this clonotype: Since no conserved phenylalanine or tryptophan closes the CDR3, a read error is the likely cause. CDR3 bases: TGTGCCAGCAATGGGGGGGGGACTGGGGACACTGAAGCTTTCTTG. It encodes CASNGGGTGDTEAFL. The V gene is TRBV25-1, the J gene TRBJ1-1; a weak D match, TRBD1 (5 bases). In germline, CDR1 is MGHDK, CDR2 SYGVNS. The ends were cut back, 7 bases at V and 3 bases at J, with 18 bases in the middle. The CDR3 has 15 amino acids.

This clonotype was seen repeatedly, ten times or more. CDR3 in amino acids: CASSPKRGTVYEQFF. CDR3 coding DNA: TGTGCCAGTAGTCCAAAGCGGGGCACTGTGTATGAGCAGTTCTTC. J is TRBJ2-1 and V is TRBV19, with 7 bases fitting TRBD2. The CDR3 contains 15 residues. The germline V gene has CDR1 LNHDA and CDR2 SQIVND (reference sequence). V lost 5 bases to trimming and J lost 8 bases; unmatched junction nucleotides: 12.

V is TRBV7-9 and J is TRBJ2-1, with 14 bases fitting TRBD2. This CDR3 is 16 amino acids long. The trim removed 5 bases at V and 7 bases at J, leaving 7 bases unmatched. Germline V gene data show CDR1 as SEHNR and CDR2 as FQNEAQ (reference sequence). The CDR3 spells CASSEPTSGGENEQFF. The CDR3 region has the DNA TGTGCCAGCAGCGAACCGACTAGCGGGGGGGAAAATGAGCAGTTCTTC.

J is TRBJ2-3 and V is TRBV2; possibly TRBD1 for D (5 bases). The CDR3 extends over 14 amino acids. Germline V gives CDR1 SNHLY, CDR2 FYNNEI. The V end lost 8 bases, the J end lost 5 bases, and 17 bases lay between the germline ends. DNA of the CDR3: TGTGCCAGCGGGCATAGGGGCATGTTAGATACGCAGTATTTT. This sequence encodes CASGHRGMLDTQYF.

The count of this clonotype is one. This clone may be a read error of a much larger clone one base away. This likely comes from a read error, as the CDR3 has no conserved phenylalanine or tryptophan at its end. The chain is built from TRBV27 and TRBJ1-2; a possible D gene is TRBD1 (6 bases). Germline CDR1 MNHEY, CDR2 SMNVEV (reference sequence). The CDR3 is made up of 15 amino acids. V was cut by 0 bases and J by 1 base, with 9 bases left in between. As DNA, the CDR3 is TGTGCCAGCAGTTTATCGGGGGCTTTTAACTATGGCTACACCCTC. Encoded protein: CASSLSGAFNYGYTL.

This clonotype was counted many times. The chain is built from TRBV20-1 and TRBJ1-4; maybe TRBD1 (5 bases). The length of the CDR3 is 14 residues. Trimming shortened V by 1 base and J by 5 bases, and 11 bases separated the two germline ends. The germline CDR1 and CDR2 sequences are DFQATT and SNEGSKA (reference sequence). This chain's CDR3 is CSARAGRENEKLFF. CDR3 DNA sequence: TGCAGTGCTAGAGCAGGCAGGGAGAATGAAAAACTGTTTTTT.

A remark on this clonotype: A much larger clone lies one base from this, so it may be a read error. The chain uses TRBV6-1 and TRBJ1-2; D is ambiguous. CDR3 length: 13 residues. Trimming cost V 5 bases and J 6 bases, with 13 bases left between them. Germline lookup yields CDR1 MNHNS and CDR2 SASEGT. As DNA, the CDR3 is TGTGCCAGCAGTCGCGCAAAGAAGGATGGCTACACCTTC. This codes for CASSRAKKDGYTF.

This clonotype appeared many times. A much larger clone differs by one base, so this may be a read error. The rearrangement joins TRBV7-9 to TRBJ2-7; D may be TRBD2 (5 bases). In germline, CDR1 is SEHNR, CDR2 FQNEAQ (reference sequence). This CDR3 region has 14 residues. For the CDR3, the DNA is TGTGCCAGCAGCGTCCTAAGTAGCGCGGGCGAGCAGTGCGTC. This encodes CASSVLSSAGEQCV.

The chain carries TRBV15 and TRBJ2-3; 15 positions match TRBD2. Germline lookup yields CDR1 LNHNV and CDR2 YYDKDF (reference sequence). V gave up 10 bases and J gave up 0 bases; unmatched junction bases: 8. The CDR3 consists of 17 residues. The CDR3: CANGGLAGGLSTDTQYF. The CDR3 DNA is TGTGCCAACGGTGGACTAGCGGGGGGGCTAAGCACAGATACGCAGTATTTT.

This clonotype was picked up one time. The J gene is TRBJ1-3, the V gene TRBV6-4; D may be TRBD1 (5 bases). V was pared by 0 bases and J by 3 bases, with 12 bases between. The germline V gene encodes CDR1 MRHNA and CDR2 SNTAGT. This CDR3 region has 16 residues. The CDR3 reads CASSDSIGVIGNTIYF. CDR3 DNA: TGTGCCAGCAGTGACTCGATAGGGGTTATTGGAAACACCATATATTTT.

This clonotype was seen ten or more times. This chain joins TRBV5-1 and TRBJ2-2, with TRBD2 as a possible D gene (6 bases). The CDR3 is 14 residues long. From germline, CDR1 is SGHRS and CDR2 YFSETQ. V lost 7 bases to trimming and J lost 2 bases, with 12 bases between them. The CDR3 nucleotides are TGCGCCAGCCGCGGGGACGGAAACACCGGGGAGCTGTTTTTT. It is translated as CASRGDGNTGELFF.